This entry describes one TCR beta chain. Its antigen is not known. This record belongs to a study of response to subunit inactivated influenza vaccine. TCRdb independently ran MiXCR on the RT-PCR reads; one entry per CDR3 protein. This table has about 150,000 distinct CDR3 sequences, around 10% appearing once. V shed 7 bases and J shed 8 bases, with 9 bases lying between them. Germline CDR1 SNHLY, CDR2 FYNNEI. The CDR3 length is 11 residues. Study-wide results and caveats: Few new T cells, the authors suggested, are recruited by each seasonal influenza vaccination.

Specimen: CD8+ T cells sorted from PBMCs, collected roughly 24 months after vaccination. This TCR derives from a man aged 50 to 75 who received an inactivated influenza vaccine. V usage is TRBV2 and J usage is TRBJ2-1; a weak D match, TRBD2 (5 bases). The CDR3 spells CASIERHEQFF. CDR3 coding DNA: TGTGCCAGCATAGAGCGGCATGAGCAGTTCTTC.